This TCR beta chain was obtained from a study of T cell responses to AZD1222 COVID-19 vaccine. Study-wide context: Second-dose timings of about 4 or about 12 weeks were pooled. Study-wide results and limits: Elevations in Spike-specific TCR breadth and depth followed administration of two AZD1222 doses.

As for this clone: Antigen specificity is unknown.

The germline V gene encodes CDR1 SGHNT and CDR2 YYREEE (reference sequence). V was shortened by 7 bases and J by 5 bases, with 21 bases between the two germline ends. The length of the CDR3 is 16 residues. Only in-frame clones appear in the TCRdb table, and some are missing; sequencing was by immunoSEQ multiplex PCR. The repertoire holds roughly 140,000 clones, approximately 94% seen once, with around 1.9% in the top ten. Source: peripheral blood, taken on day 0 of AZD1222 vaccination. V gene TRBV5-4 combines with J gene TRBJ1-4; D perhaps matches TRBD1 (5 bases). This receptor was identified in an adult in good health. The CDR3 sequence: CASGVGGGPSNEKLFF. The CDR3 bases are TGTGCCAGCGGCGTCGGGGGGGGTCCCTCAAATGAAAAACTGTTTTTT.